This entry concerns a single T cell receptor (beta chain). Its antigen is as yet unknown. The sample comes from a study of cytomegalovirus exposure and HLA in healthy donors. Study summary: An analysis done earlier identified 120 million or so unique TCR beta sequences from 190 million or so T cells.

This PCR relied on a set of 60 Vbeta primers and 13 Jbeta primers. Profiled with immunoSEQ multiplex PCR; TCRdb holds only in-frame clones, not every one. The sample lists about 200,000 clones, about 88% occurring once. Points from the study as a whole: As was reported, the HLA-A and HLA-B alleles of most subjects were accurately predicted from TCR beta sequences. Most sequenced TCRs were rare (though some public TCRs occurred in many donors).

Germline CDR1 is LNHDA and CDR2 is SQIVND (reference sequence). The CDR3 is made up of 20 amino acids. The trim removed 9 bases at V and 0 bases at J, leaving 17 bases unmatched. The chain employs TRBV19 and TRBJ2-2; 12 bases line up with TRBD2. The material sequenced was PBMCs. The receptor's source is a woman aged 25-40 years in good health and CMV-seronegative. CDR3 region: CASLRPLWTSGAANTGELFF. In nucleotides, the CDR3 is TGTGCCAGCTTAAGACCCCTTTGGACTAGCGGGGCCGCGAACACCGGGGAGCTGTTTTTT.